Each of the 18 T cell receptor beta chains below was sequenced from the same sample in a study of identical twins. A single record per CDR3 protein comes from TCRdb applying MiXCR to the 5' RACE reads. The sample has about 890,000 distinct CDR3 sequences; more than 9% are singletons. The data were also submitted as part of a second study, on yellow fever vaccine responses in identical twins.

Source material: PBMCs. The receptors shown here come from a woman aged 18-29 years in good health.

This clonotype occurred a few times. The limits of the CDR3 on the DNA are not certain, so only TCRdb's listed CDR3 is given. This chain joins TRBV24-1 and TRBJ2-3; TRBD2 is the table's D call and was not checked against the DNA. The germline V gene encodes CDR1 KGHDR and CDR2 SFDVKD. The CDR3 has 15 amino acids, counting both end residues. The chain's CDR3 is CATSTSGLEADTQYF.

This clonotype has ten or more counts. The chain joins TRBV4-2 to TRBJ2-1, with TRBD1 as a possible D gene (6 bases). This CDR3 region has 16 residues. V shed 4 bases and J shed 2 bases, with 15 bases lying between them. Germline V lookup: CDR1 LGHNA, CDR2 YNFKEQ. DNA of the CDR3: TGTGCCAGCAGCCTCCTACAGGGAGCACCCTACAATGAGCAGTTCTTC. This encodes CASSLLQGAPYNEQFF.

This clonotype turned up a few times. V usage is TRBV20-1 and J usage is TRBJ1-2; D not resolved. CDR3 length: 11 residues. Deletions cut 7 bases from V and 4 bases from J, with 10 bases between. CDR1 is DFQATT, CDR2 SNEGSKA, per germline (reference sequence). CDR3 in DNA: TGCAGTGTCGCCGCCCTCTATGGCTACACCTTC. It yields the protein CSVAALYGYTF.

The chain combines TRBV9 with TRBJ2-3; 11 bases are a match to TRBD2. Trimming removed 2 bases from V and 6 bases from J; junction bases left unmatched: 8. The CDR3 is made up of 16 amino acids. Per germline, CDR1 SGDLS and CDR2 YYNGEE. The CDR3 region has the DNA TGTGCCAGCAGCGTGGCACTAGCGGGAGTAGGGGATACGCAGTATTTT. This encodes CASSVALAGVGDTQYF.

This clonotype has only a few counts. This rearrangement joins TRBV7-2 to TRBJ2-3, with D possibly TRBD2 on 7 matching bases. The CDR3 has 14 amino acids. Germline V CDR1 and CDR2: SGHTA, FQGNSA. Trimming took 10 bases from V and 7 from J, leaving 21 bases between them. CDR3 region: CATLRRGAPYTQYF. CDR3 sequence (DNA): TGTGCCACCCTACGACGGGGGGCACCCTATACGCAGTATTTT.

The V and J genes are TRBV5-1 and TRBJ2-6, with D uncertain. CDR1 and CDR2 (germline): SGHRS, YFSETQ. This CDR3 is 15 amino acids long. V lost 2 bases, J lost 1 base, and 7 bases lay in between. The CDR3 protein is CASSFTFSGANVLTF. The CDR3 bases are TGCGCCAGCAGCTTTACTTTTTCTGGGGCCAACGTCCTGACTTTC.

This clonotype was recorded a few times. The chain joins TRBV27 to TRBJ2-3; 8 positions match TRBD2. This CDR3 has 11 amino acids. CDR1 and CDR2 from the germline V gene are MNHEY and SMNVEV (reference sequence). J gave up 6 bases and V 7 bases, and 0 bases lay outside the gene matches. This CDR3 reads CASTSGDTQYF. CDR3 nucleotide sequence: TGTGCCAGCACTAGCGGGGATACGCAGTATTTT.

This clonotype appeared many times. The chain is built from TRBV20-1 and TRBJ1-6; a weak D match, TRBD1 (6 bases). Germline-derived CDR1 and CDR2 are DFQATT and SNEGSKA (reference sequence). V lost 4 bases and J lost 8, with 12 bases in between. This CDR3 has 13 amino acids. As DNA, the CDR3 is TGCAGTGCTACACCGCAGGGGCATTCACCCCTCCACTTT. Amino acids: CSATPQGHSPLHF.

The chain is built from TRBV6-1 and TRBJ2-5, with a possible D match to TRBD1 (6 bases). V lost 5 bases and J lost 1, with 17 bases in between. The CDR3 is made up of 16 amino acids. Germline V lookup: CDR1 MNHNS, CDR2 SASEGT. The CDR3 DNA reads TGTGCCAGCAGTAGTGACAGGATTAGTGTCCAAGAGACCCAGTACTTC. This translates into CASSSDRISVQETQYF.

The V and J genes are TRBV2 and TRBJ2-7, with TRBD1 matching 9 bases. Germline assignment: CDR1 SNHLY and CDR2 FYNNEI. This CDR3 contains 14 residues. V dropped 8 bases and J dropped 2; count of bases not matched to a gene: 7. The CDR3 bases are TGTGCCAGCCATAGGACAGGGGACCCCTACGAGCAGTACTTC. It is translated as CASHRTGDPYEQYF.

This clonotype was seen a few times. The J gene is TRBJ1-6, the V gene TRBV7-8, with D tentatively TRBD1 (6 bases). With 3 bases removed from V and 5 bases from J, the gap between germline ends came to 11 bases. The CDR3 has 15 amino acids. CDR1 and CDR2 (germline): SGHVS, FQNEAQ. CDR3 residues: CASSFGQFHNSPLHF. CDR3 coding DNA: TGTGCCAGCAGCTTCGGACAGTTTCATAATTCACCCCTCCACTTT.

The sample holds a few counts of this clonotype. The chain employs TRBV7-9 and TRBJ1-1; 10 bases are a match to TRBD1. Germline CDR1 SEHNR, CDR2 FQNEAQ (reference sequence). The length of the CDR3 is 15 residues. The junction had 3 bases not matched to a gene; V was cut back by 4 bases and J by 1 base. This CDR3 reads CASSYRTGGNTEAFF. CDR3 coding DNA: TGTGCCAGCAGCTACCGGACAGGGGGGAACACTGAAGCTTTCTTT.

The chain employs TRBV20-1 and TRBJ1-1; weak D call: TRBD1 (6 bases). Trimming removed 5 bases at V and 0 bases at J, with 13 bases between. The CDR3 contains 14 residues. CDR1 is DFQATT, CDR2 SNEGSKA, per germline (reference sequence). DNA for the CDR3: TGCAGTGCTCGAAATTCAGGGGTGAACACTGAAGCTTTCTTT. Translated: CSARNSGVNTEAFF.

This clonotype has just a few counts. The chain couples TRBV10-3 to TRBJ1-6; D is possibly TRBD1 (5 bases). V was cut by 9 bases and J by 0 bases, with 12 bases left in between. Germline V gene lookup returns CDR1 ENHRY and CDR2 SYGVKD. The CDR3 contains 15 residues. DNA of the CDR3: TGTGCCATTCACAGGACGGACTCCTATAATTCACCCCTCCACTTT. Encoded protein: CAIHRTDSYNSPLHF.

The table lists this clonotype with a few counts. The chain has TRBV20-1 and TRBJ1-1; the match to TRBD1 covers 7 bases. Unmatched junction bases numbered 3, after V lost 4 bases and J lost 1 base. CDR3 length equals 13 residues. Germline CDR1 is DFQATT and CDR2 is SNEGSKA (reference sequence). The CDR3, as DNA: TGCAGTGCTACCAGACAGGGGAACACTGAAGCTTTCTTT. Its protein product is CSATRQGNTEAFF.

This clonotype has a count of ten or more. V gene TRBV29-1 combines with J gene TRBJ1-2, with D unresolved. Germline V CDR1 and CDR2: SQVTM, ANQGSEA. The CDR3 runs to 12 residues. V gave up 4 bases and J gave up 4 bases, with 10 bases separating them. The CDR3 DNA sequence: TGCAGCGTTGGAGGATTAACCTATGGCTACACCTTC. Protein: CSVGGLTYGYTF.

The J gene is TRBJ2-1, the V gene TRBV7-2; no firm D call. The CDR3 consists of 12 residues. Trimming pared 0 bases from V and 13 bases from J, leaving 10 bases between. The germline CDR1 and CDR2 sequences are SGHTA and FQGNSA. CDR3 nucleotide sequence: TGTGCCAGCAGCTTAGCGACCCCGTACCAGTTCTTC. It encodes CASSLATPYQFF.

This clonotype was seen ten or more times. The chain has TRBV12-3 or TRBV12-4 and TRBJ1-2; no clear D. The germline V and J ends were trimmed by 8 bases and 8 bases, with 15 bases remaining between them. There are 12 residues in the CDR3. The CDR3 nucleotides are TGTGCCAGCCGACTGAGCTCCGGGGGCTACACCTTC. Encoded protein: CASRLSSGGYTF.